Presented here are 9 T cell receptor beta chains from one specimen sequenced in a study of blood T cell repertoires in COVID-19. Generated by immunoSEQ multiplex PCR, the TCRdb table keeps only in-frame clones and is missing some. The table records more than 95,000 clones, around 80% of them present only once. Specimen: peripheral blood. All receptors come from a man aged 40-49 years with active or convalescent COVID-19.

The genes are TRBV15 and TRBJ2-1, with no clear D. CDR1 is LNHNV and CDR2 is YYDKDF in the germline V gene (reference sequence). This CDR3 region has 12 residues. V lost 8 bases to trimming and J lost 6 bases, with 11 bases between them. Here the CDR3 DNA reads TGTGCCACCTCCGGTGTAATCAATGAGCAGTTCTTC. Its translation is CATSGVINEQFF.

The V gene is TRBV18, the J gene TRBJ2-5; 7 bases fit TRBD1. CDR3 length equals 14 residues. Trimming at V came to 6 bases and at J to 3 bases, leaving 7 bases not matched to a gene. The germline gives CDR1 KGHSH, CDR2 LQKENI. CDR3 amino acids: CASSLEGQKETQYF. As DNA, the CDR3 is TGTGCCAGCTCTCTTGAGGGACAGAAAGAGACCCAGTACTTC.

V usage is TRBV27 and J usage is TRBJ2-3; 8 bases fit TRBD2. Germline CDR1 is MNHEY and CDR2 is SMNVEV (reference sequence). Trimming at V came to 5 bases and at J to 1 base, leaving 2 bases not matched to a gene. There are 14 residues in the CDR3. CDR3 loop: CASSPGLGTDTQYF. CDR3 DNA: TGTGCCAGCAGTCCGGGACTAGGCACAGATACGCAGTATTTT.

This chain connects TRBV19 to TRBJ1-4; D is unresolved. Trimming pared 4 bases from V and 3 bases from J, leaving 9 bases between. This CDR3 is built from 14 residues. Per the germline V gene, CDR1 is LNHDA and CDR2 is SQIVND (reference sequence). The CDR3 reads CASSNWEANEKLFF. CDR3 DNA: TGTGCCAGTAGTAACTGGGAGGCTAATGAAAAACTGTTTTTT.

This chain joins TRBV5-1 and TRBJ1-1; D possibly corresponds to TRBD1 (6 bases). V was trimmed by 6 bases and J by 1 base, leaving 10 bases between them. Germline V gene data show CDR1 as SGHRS and CDR2 as YFSETQ. This CDR3 has 13 amino acids. The CDR3 reads CASTGAPNTEAFF. The CDR3, as DNA: TGCGCCAGCACAGGGGCCCCGAACACTGAAGCTTTCTTT.

The genes are TRBV7-9 and TRBJ1-3, with D possibly matching TRBD1 (6 bases). CDR1 is SEHNR, CDR2 FQNEAQ, per germline (reference sequence). The V end was cut by 7 bases, the J end by 8 bases, with 18 bases between. This CDR3 has 14 residues. This CDR3 reads CASTDTNRVDTIYF. In DNA, the CDR3 is TGTGCCAGCACCGATACCAACAGGGTGGACACCATATATTTT.

This clone was seen just once. The CDR3 nucleotides read TGTGCCAGCAGCGACCGACTAGCGGGGGGCACAGATACGCAGTATTTT. Translated: CASSDRLAGGTDTQYF. The rearrangement uses TRBV11-3 and TRBJ2-3, with TRBD2 matching over 12 bases. This CDR3 region has 16 residues. Germline values: CDR1 SGHNT, CDR2 YENEEA. V was pared by 5 bases and J by 1 base, with 4 bases of the junction left unmatched.

This chain links TRBV18 with TRBJ2-1; D is undetermined. Germline lookup yields CDR1 KGHSH and CDR2 LQKENI. The CDR3 is 15 amino acids. V lost 3 bases and J lost 0, with 9 bases in between. The CDR3, as DNA: TGTGCCAGCTCACCTATCCTGAGCTCCTACAATGAGCAGTTCTTC. Translating it yields CASSPILSSYNEQFF.

The chain is built from TRBV30 and TRBJ2-7; possible D gene TRBD1, 6 bases. The CDR3 spans 12 residues. The germline V gene encodes CDR1 GTSNPN and CDR2 SVGIG (reference sequence). Trimming cost V 2 bases and J 4 bases, with 9 bases left between them. The CDR3 DNA reads TGTGCCTGGAGTTCACAGGGATACGAGCAGTACTTC. As protein: CAWSSQGYEQYF.